The subject of this entry is one TCR beta chain. Its specificity is not known. Data came from immunoSEQ multiplex PCR; TCRdb stores just in-frame clones and leaves some out. The data contain 95,000 to 150,000 clones, 88% of them singletons. Trimming stripped 0 bases from V and 0 bases from J, with 9 bases between. CDR1 SGHNT and CDR2 YYREEE come from the germline V gene (reference sequence). The CDR3 is 15 amino acids. These data originate in a study of T cell responses to AZD1222 COVID-19 vaccine. Study results and caveats: Only six or seven AZD1222 recipients were seropositive at baseline. Most donors were white British and more were female, and clonal diversity was possibly underestimated.

The sequences come from peripheral blood, collected on day 0 of AZD1222 vaccination. The sequence came from an adult in good health. V and J are TRBV5-4 and TRBJ1-1; perhaps TRBD1 as D (5 bases). CDR3 in DNA: TGTGCCAGCAGCTTGGCAGGGTATATGAACACTGAAGCTTTCTTT. Its translation is CASSLAGYMNTEAFF.